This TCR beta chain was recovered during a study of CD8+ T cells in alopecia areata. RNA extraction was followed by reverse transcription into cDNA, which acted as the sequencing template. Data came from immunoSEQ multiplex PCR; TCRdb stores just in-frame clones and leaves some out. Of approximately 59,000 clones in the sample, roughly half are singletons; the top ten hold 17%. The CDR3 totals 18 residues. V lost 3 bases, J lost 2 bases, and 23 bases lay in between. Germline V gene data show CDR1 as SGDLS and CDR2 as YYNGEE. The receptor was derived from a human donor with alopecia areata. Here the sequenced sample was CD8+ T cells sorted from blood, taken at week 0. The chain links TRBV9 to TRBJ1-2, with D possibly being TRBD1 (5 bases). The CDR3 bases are TGTGCCAGCAGCGGCCAGAGTGGGGTAGGGGTGGACAACTATGGCTACACCTTC. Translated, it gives CASSGQSGVGVDNYGYTF.